The 20 T cell receptor beta chains in this list originate from one sample, sequenced in a study of blood T cell repertoires in COVID-19. TCRdb's copy holds only in-frame clones and misses some; the assay was immunoSEQ multiplex PCR. In the table there are about 220,000 clones, roughly 85% of which are singletons. The sample taken for sequencing was peripheral blood. The receptors here all came from a woman of 80 years or more with acute or convalescent COVID-19.

The rearrangement uses TRBV5-1 and TRBJ1-3; TRBD1 might be the D (5 bases). V was clipped by 2 bases and J by 4 bases, with 10 bases between them. The germline CDR1 and CDR2 sequences are SGHRS and YFSETQ. CDR3 length equals 14 residues. The CDR3: CASSFSGVGNTIYF. CDR3 in DNA: TGCGCCAGCAGCTTCTCGGGGGTCGGAAACACCATATATTTT.

J is TRBJ1-2 and V is TRBV6-5, with 9 bases matching TRBD1. The CDR3 totals 14 residues. V shed 6 bases and J 6 bases; nucleotides not matched to a gene: 8. Germline V gene lookup returns CDR1 MNHEY and CDR2 SVGAGI. CDR3 in DNA: TGTGCCAGCAGAAAGGACAGGGGAGTAGATGGCTACACCTTC. This codes for CASRKDRGVDGYTF.

V is TRBV11-2 and J is TRBJ1-6, with a possible D match to TRBD1 (5 bases). Germline CDR1 reads SGHAT; CDR2 reads FQNNGV. The CDR3 covers 15 residues. Trimming took off 5 bases at V and 7 bases at J, with 15 bases between the two ends. The CDR3: CASSAEGRENSPLHF. DNA for the CDR3: TGTGCCAGCAGCGCAGAGGGACGGGAGAATTCACCCCTCCACTTT.

The V call is TRBV7-3, the J call TRBJ2-1, with D maybe TRBD1 (6 bases). From germline, CDR1 is SGHTA and CDR2 FQGTGA. The length of the CDR3 is 14 residues. Deletions cut 5 bases from V and 8 bases from J, with 16 bases between. This CDR3 is CASSHQGFIDEQFF. The CDR3 region has the DNA TGTGCCAGCAGCCATCAGGGGTTCATCGATGAGCAGTTCTTC.

The V and J genes are TRBV29-1 and TRBJ2-2; 10 bases are shared with TRBD1. V was pared by 5 bases and J by 2 bases, with 5 bases of the junction left unmatched. The CDR3 extends over 15 amino acids. Germline CDR1 is SQVTM and CDR2 is ANQGSEA. The CDR3 sequence is CSVSRQGANTGELFF. CDR3 in DNA: TGCAGCGTTAGTCGACAGGGGGCCAACACCGGGGAGCTGTTTTTT.

J is TRBJ2-3 and V is TRBV9; possible D gene TRBD2, 6 bases. Trimming removed 5 bases at V and 2 bases at J, with 18 bases between. The CDR3 runs to 16 residues. Per the germline V gene, CDR1 is SGDLS and CDR2 is YYNGEE. In DNA, the CDR3 is TGTGCCAGCAGTTTTGCAGCGGCGGGGCTCACAGATACGCAGTATTTT. Its protein product is CASSFAAAGLTDTQYF.

The V and J genes are TRBV11-1 and TRBJ2-3; a weak D match, TRBD2 (6 bases). Trimming pared 7 bases from V and 6 bases from J, leaving 20 bases between. The CDR3 loop spans 15 amino acids. Looked up from germline, CDR1 is SGHAT and CDR2 is FQDESV (reference sequence). The DNA for the CDR3 is TGTGCCAGCAAGCGGCTAGCTGGGGGGAGGGATACGCAGTATTTT. Translating it yields CASKRLAGGRDTQYF.

The chain combines TRBV19 with TRBJ1-5; D is uncertain. From germline, CDR1 is LNHDA and CDR2 SQIVND (reference sequence). This CDR3 region has 16 residues. V was clipped by 6 bases and J by 0 bases, with 15 bases between them. The CDR3 loop reads CASRSPGDYSNQPQHF. CDR3 DNA sequence: TGTGCCAGTAGGTCCCCCGGGGATTATAGCAATCAGCCCCAGCATTTT.

In this sample, this clone turned up a few times. The V and J genes are TRBV27 and TRBJ1-2; 9 nucleotides agree with TRBD1. Trimming removed 2 bases from V and 2 bases from J; junction bases left unmatched: 6. This CDR3 comprises 16 residues. Germline-derived CDR1 and CDR2 are MNHEY and SMNVEV (reference sequence). The DNA for the CDR3 is TGTGCCAGCAGTTTACTCGGACAGGGGACCAACTATGGCTACACCTTC. Its protein is CASSLLGQGTNYGYTF.

As regards this clone: The junction differs from germline at one of its ends, possibly a read error. This chain uses TRBV7-7 with TRBJ2-5; TRBD2 aligns across 14 bases. The CDR3 loop spans 16 amino acids. Germline lookup yields CDR1 SSHAT and CDR2 FNYEAQ (reference sequence). CDR3 nucleotides: TGTGCTAGCAGCTTGGGACTAGCGGGGGCCCAAGAGACCCAGTACTTC. It encodes CASSLGLAGAQETQYF.

This clone occurred once. The CDR3 here is CASSSVPGQGVQETQYF. In DNA, the CDR3 is TGTGCCAGCAGCTCCGTACCGGGACAGGGGGTCCAAGAGACCCAGTACTTC. The rearrangement uses TRBV7-6 and TRBJ2-5; TRBD1 matches 11 bases. From germline, CDR1 is SGHVS and CDR2 FNYEAQ. V was pared by 4 bases and J by 1 base, with 8 bases of the junction left unmatched. The CDR3 covers 17 residues.

The CDR3 region is CASSVEDRSSEQYF. DNA for the CDR3: TGTGCCAGCAGTGTGGAAGACAGGTCATCCGAGCAGTACTTC. The chain carries TRBV6-6 and TRBJ2-7; possibly TRBD1 for D (6 bases). The V end lost 5 bases, the J end lost 6 bases, and 17 bases lay between the germline ends. The CDR3 loop spans 14 amino acids. Germline V gives CDR1 MNHNY, CDR2 SVGAGI (reference sequence).

This clone was observed once. The genes are TRBV28 and TRBJ1-1, with unresolved D. CDR1 and CDR2 (germline): MDHEN, SYDVKM. The CDR3 extends over 15 amino acids. The ends were cut back, 4 bases at V and 3 bases at J, with 15 bases in the middle. Here the CDR3 reads CASSYLGDGDTEAFF. CDR3 bases: TGTGCCAGCAGTTACCTAGGTGACGGCGACACTGAAGCTTTCTTT.

This clone was seen just once. The V gene is TRBV7-2, the J gene TRBJ2-7; TRBD1 might be the D (5 bases). This CDR3 has 13 residues. Trimming left V 1 base short and J 5 bases short, with 9 bases between. Germline values: CDR1 SGHTA, CDR2 FQGNSA. The CDR3 DNA follows: TGTGCCAGCAGCTTAGGACAGATCCACGAGCAGTACTTC. Translation: CASSLGQIHEQYF. Supplemented by reference TRBV7-2 and TRBJ2-7, the full variable domain reads GAGVSQSPSNKVTEKGKDVELRCDPISGHTALYWYRQSLGQGLEFLIYFQGNSAPDKSGLPSDRFSAERTGGSVSTLTIQRTQQEDSAVYLCASSLGQIHEQYFGPGTRLTVT.

This chain joins TRBV29-1 and TRBJ2-3, with 9 bases identical to TRBD2. The germline CDR1 and CDR2 sequences are SQVTM and ANQGSEA. This CDR3 is built from 13 residues. V lost 4 bases and J lost 1; bases outside the gene matches: 0. CDR3 DNA: TGCAGCGTTGCTAGCGGGGGCACAGATACGCAGTATTTT. Translation: CSVASGGTDTQYF.

The chain carries TRBV27 and TRBJ2-1; D might be TRBD1 (6 bases). V dropped 2 bases and J dropped 9 bases, with 14 bases sitting between them. CDR3 size: 14 residues. The germline V gene has CDR1 MNHEY and CDR2 SMNVEV (reference sequence). The CDR3 spells CASSLGGSGTEQFF. The CDR3 DNA sequence: TGTGCCAGCAGTTTAGGGGGCTCAGGGACTGAGCAGTTCTTC.

The chain links TRBV12-5 to TRBJ2-3; 7 nucleotides agree with TRBD1. The V gene's germline CDR1 is LGHNT and CDR2 FRNRAP. The CDR3 is 16 amino acids. The J segment lost 5 bases and the V segment lost 0 bases, leaving 8 bases of the junction unmatched. CDR3 region: CASGLVSKTGRDTQYF. The CDR3 DNA is TGTGCTAGTGGTTTGGTATCTAAGACAGGGAGAGATACGCAGTATTTT.

The rearrangement uses TRBV19 and TRBJ2-5; possible D gene TRBD1, 6 bases. The ends were cut back, 8 bases at V and 2 bases at J, with 6 bases in the middle. The CDR3 has 11 amino acids. CDR1 is LNHDA, CDR2 SQIVND, per germline (reference sequence). Here the CDR3 reads CASGQQETQYF. In DNA, the CDR3 is TGTGCCAGTGGACAGCAAGAGACCCAGTACTTC. The full variable domain, rest sourced from reference TRBV19 and TRBJ2-5, is DGGITQSPKYLFRKEGQNVTLSCEQNLNHDAMYWYRQDPGQGLRLIYYSQIVNDFQKGDIAEGYSVSREKKESFPLTVTSAQKNPTAFYLCASGQQETQYFGPGTRLLVL.

The chain employs TRBV28 and TRBJ1-5; D call uncertain. CDR3 size: 13 residues. V was shortened by 6 bases and J by 0 bases, with 6 bases between the two germline ends. From germline, CDR1 is MDHEN and CDR2 SYDVKM. The CDR3 nucleotides read TGTGCCAGCAGGAGTAATAGCAATCAGCCCCAGCATTTT. This sequence encodes CASRSNSNQPQHF.

J is TRBJ1-2 and V is TRBV23-1; TRBD1 matches 10 bases. TRBV23-1 is annotated as an ORF whose role is uncertain. The CDR3 contains 13 residues. V dropped 6 bases and J dropped 8; count of bases not matched to a gene: 6. The CDR3 bases are TGCGCCAGCAGCCCCGGACAGGGGGGAGGCTACACCTTC. Its protein product is CASSPGQGGGYTF.